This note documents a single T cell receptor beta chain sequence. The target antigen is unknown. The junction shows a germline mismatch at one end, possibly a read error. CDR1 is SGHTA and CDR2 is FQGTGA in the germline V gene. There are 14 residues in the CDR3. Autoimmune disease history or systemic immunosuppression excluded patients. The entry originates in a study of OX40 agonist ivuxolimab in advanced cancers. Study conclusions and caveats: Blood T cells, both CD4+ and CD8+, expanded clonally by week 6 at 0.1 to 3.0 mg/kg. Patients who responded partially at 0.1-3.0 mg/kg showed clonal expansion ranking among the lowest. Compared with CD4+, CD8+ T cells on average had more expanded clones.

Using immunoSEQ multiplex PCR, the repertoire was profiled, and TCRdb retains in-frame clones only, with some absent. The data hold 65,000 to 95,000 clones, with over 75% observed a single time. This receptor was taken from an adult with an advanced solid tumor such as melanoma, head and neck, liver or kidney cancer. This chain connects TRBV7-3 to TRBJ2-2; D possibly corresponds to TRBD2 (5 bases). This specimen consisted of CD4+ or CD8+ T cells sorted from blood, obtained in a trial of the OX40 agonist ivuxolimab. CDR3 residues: CASSLAKNTGELLF. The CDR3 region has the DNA TGTGCCAGCAGCTTAGCTAAGAACACCGGGGAGCTGCTTTTT.